These 18 T cell receptor beta chains came from one sample sequenced in a study of post-analysis software for immune sequencing data. These receptors' antigens are unknown. Study-level results: TRBV5-6, TRBV5-1 and TRBV20-1 were among roughly 5 TRBV segments more frequent in patients than controls.

The TCR beta cDNA libraries carried unique molecular identifiers. TCRdb recomputed calls from the PCR reads with MiXCR, one row per CDR3 protein. The sample lists about 770,000 distinct CDR3 sequences, around 42% occurring once. Sequenced material: blood. Receptor source: a girl under 18 with multiple sclerosis.

V gene TRBV6-5 combines with J gene TRBJ2-6; D uncertain. CDR3 length: 16 amino acids. Germline CDR1 MNHEY, CDR2 SVGAGI. V was trimmed by 2 bases and J by 4 bases, leaving 12 bases between them. CDR3 in amino acids: CASSYTQRTGANVLTF. The CDR3 nucleotides are TGTGCCAGCAGTTACACACAGCGAACGGGGGCCAACGTCCTGACTTTC.

This chain connects TRBV7-2 to TRBJ2-7; TRBD2 matches 9 bases. The J call is doubtful: the DNA matches TRBJ2-5 better. CDR1 and CDR2 (germline): SGHTA, FQGNSA. The CDR3 totals 15 residues. The CDR3 protein is CASSLAGGRAETQYF. CDR3 nucleotide sequence: TGTGCCAGCAGCTTGGCGGGAGGGCGAGCAGAGACCCAGTACTTC.

This chain joins TRBV4-1 and TRBJ2-4; D is uncertain. CDR1 MGHRA and CDR2 YSYEKL come from the germline V gene. This CDR3 has 16 amino acids. Trimming took off 6 bases at V and 1 base at J, with 16 bases between the two ends. CDR3 in amino acids: CASSSPEIGAKNIQYF. DNA for the CDR3: TGCGCCAGCAGTTCCCCTGAAATTGGGGCCAAAAACATTCAGTACTTC.

This clonotype was found once. A read error may be the cause here, since a much bigger clone is one base away. This chain links TRBV20-1 with TRBJ2-7; 7 nucleotides agree with TRBD1. The CDR3 has 12 residues. Germline CDR1 reads DFQATT; CDR2 reads SNEGSKA (reference sequence). CDR3 bases: TGCAGTGCCGGGACAGCGTCCTACGAGCGGTACTTC. Translation gives CSAGTASYERYF.

The sample holds a few counts of this clonotype. The chain recombines TRBV6-6 with TRBJ2-1, with 10 bases identical to TRBD2. V was clipped by 2 bases and J by 7 bases; unmatched bases: 2. Looked up from germline, CDR1 is MNHNY and CDR2 is SVGAGI (reference sequence). The CDR3 has 14 residues. The CDR3 is CASSYLLAGNEQFF. The CDR3 DNA reads as TGTGCCAGCAGTTACCTACTAGCGGGAAATGAGCAGTTCTTC.

In nucleotides, the CDR3 is TGTGCCAGCAGTTATCAACCGGGACAGGGGGCGAGCGGCGGTGGCTACACCTTC. Translation gives CASSYQPGQGASGGGYTF. The V and J genes are TRBV6-2 or TRBV6-3 and TRBJ1-2, with 12 positions matching TRBD1. With 3 bases clipped from V and 7 bases from J, the junction kept 15 bases outside the gene matches. In germline, CDR1 is MNHEY, CDR2 SVGEGT. The CDR3 runs to 18 residues.

Comments on this clonotype: In this CDR3 the conserved last residue, phenylalanine or tryptophan, is missing, so a read error is likely. The rearrangement joins TRBV14 to TRBJ2-7; D remains ambiguous. The CDR3 runs 13 residues. Per germline, CDR1 SGHDN and CDR2 FVKESK. V shed 1 base and J shed 2 bases, with 6 bases lying between them. CDR3 protein: CASSQVGTYEQYC. The CDR3, as DNA: TGTGCCAGCAGCCAAGTAGGGACCTACGAGCAGTACTGC.

A few counts support this clonotype. The rearrangement uses TRBV20-1 and TRBJ2-5, with TRBD2 matching over 10 bases. The CDR3 has 15 amino acids. Germline loops: CDR1 DFQATT, CDR2 SNEGSKA (reference sequence). J gave up 4 bases and V 3 bases, and 8 bases lay outside the gene matches. The CDR3 region is CSASAPGLARETQYF. CDR3 nucleotide sequence: TGCAGTGCTAGCGCGCCGGGACTAGCGAGAGAGACCCAGTACTTC.

With regard to this clonotype: Germline is not matched at one junction end, which may reflect a read error. V and J are TRBV20-1 and TRBJ2-1; TRBD2 is a possible D gene (6 bases). In germline, CDR1 is DFQATT, CDR2 SNEGSKA (reference sequence). The CDR3 extends over 15 amino acids. The CDR3, as DNA: TGCAGTGCCCTCCGGCGCGGCGGGATCTACGATGAGCAGTTCTTC. Its protein product is CSALRRGGIYDEQFF.

The chain recombines TRBV6-1 with TRBJ1-2; TRBD1 agrees at 8 bases. Trimming cost V 6 bases and J 8 bases; bases outside gene matches: 17. CDR1 MNHNS and CDR2 SASEGT come from the germline V gene. The CDR3 is 16 residues long. CDR3 nucleotide sequence: TGTGCCAGCAGCCGGGACAGGTGGGACCCTAGTGACGGCTACACCTTC. It yields the protein CASSRDRWDPSDGYTF.

This clonotype was recorded only once. The genes are TRBV12-3 or TRBV12-4 and TRBJ2-3, with D perhaps matching TRBD1 (6 bases). The CDR3 extends over 15 amino acids. Trimming cost V 6 bases and J 2 bases, with 15 bases left between them. The CDR3 reads CASSPRTVYTDTQYF. In DNA form, the CDR3 reads TGTGCCAGCAGCCCAAGGACAGTGTACACAGATACGCAGTATTTT.

The gene calls are TRBV4-1 and TRBJ2-1; 7 positions agree with TRBD2. CDR3 length equals 16 residues. Per germline, CDR1 MGHRA and CDR2 YSYEKL. Trimming at V came to 4 bases and at J to 5 bases, leaving 11 bases not matched to a gene. CDR3 coding DNA: TGCGCCAGCAGCCCGGGTTTGGGCGCGGGAGACAATGAGCAGTTCTTC. Translation gives CASSPGLGAGDNEQFF.

CDR3 in amino acids: CSVDVGVGSYEQYF. The CDR3, as DNA: TGCAGCGTTGATGTGGGGGTTGGCTCCTACGAGCAGTACTTC. The chain uses TRBV29-1 and TRBJ2-7; tentatively, D is TRBD1 or TRBD2 (5 bases each). Trimming took 3 bases from V and 0 from J, leaving 12 bases between them. The V gene's germline CDR1 is SQVTM and CDR2 ANQGSEA. The CDR3 has 14 residues.

The J gene is TRBJ1-2, the V gene TRBV7-9, with D uncertain. Germline V lookup: CDR1 SEHNR, CDR2 FQNEAQ (reference sequence). V lost 7 bases, J lost 3 bases, and 9 bases lay in between. The CDR3 has 12 amino acids. The DNA of the CDR3 is TGTGCCAGCAACTCCCAGCACTATGGCTACACCTTC. Residues: CASNSQHYGYTF.

This clonotype appeared a single time. V is TRBV12-3 or TRBV12-4 and J is TRBJ1-1; TRBD1 might be the D (6 bases). The V and J ends lost 2 bases and 0 bases respectively, with 13 bases between them. The CDR3 contains 16 residues. The CDR3 loop is CASSLSVGAMNTEAFF. For the CDR3, the DNA is TGTGCCAGCAGTTTAAGTGTGGGGGCGATGAACACTGAAGCTTTCTTT.

The count of this clonotype is one. The V call is TRBV12-3 or TRBV12-4, the J call TRBJ2-5, with 7 bases that match TRBD1. The trim removed 6 bases at V and 1 base at J, leaving 8 bases unmatched. CDR3 length equals 15 residues. The CDR3, as DNA: TGTGCCAGCAGCCGATTTTCAGGGGGCCAAGAGACCCAGTACTTC. Protein sequence: CASSRFSGGQETQYF.

This clonotype appeared a few times. The chain uses TRBV6-5 and TRBJ2-1; 10 nucleotides line up with TRBD2. The CDR3 is 16 amino acids. Germline CDR1 and CDR2: MNHEY and SVGAGI. J gave up 1 base and V 4 bases, and 4 bases lay outside the gene matches. The CDR3 is CASSSLAGESYNEQFF. CDR3 nucleotide sequence: TGTGCCAGCAGTTCGCTAGCGGGAGAGTCCTACAATGAGCAGTTCTTC.

The CDR3 coding sequence is TGTGCCAGCAGCCAAGGCCAGGGAATATTGGGCTACACCTTC. Amino acids: CASSQGQGILGYTF. This chain joins TRBV3-1 and TRBJ1-2, with D perhaps TRBD1 (5 bases). V gave up 1 base and J gave up 8 bases, with 14 bases separating them. The CDR3 has 14 residues. CDR1 is LGHDT, CDR2 YNNKEL, per germline (reference sequence).